These T cell receptor beta chains were read from a single sample in a study of cytomegalovirus exposure and HLA in healthy donors. Profiling relied on immunoSEQ multiplex PCR, and the TCRdb table lists in-frame clones only, not all of them. The sample holds 150,000 to 200,000 clones; roughly 80% are singletons and the top ten take about 2%. Specimen: PBMCs. The receptors derive from a human donor in good health. The CDR3 runs from the conserved cysteine through the conserved F or W. The D gene is left open where the match is weak. Size values are once, few and many counts, or a class for expanded clones, and some rows have none.

>.|TRBV27|TRBD1|TRBJ1-1
TGTGCCAGCAGGCTACAGGGGTCGAACACTGAAGCTTTCTTT
CASRLQGSNTEAFF
>.|TRBV28|.|TRBJ1-5
TGTGCCAGCAGTTCGGGACACTCCAATCAGCCCCAGCATTTT
CASSSGHSNQPQHF
>.|TRBV11-2|TRBD2|TRBJ2-3
TGTGCCAGCAGCTTAGAAGTCCTAGCGGGGGGAGATACGCAGTATTTT
CASSLEVLAGGDTQYF
>.|TRBV7-6|TRBD2|TRBJ2-1
TGTGCCAGCAGCCGCACTAGCGGGGGGGCCTTGGATGAGCAGTTCTTC
CASSRTSGGALDEQFF
>.|TRBV11-2|.|TRBJ1-2
TGTGCCAGCAGCTTATTCAGCGACGGGAGGGGGGGCTACACCTTC
CASSLFSDGRGGYTF
>.|TRBV4-3|.|TRBJ2-6
TGCGCCAGCAGCCTGGGGGGAGGTGGGGCCAACGTCCTGACTTTC
CASSLGGGGANVLTF
>few|TRBV6-5|.|TRBJ2-7
TGTGCCAGCAGTGGCCGTACGGGGTCAATCTACGAGCAGTACTTC
CASSGRTGSIYEQYF
>.|TRBV5-1|.|TRBJ1-2
TGCGCCAGCAGCTTGGCCCAACAGGGTGGCTACACCTTC
CASSLAQQGGYTF
>.|TRBV7-9|TRBD1|TRBJ2-7
TGTGCCAGCAGCTTGACAGGGGGAAAGGACGAGCAGTACTTC
CASSLTGGKDEQYF
>.|TRBV19|.|TRBJ1-2
TGTGCCAGTAGTGACCGACGGGGGAACTATGGCTACACCTTC
CASSDRRGNYGYTF
>.|TRBV7-9|TRBD1|TRBJ2-1
TGTGCCAGCAGCTTGAAAGAAGGGGGCCCTGAGCAGTTCTTC
CASSLKEGGPEQFF
>.|TRBV7-9|.|TRBJ1-2
TGTGCCAGCAGCTTACCGAACTTCTATGGCTACACCTTC
CASSLPNFYGYTF
>once|TRBV5-6|.|TRBJ2-6
TGTGCCAGCAGCTATAACACCATCCTTATCTCTGGGGCCAACGTCCTGACTTTC
CASSYNTILISGANVLTF
>.|TRBV29-1|TRBD2|TRBJ2-1
TGCAGCGTTGTCGGACTAGCGGATGAGCAGTTCTTC
CSVVGLADEQFF
>.|TRBV7-2|TRBD2|TRBJ2-1
TGTGCCAGCAGCTCAGCTAGCGGGGGGGTTTACAATGAGCAGTTCTTC
CASSSASGGVYNEQFF
>.|TRBV5-1|TRBD1|TRBJ1-6
TGCGCCAGCAGCGACAGACAGGGGAGCTCCTATAATTCACCCCTCCACTTT
CASSDRQGSSYNSPLHF
>.|TRBV7-2|.|TRBJ2-3
TGTGCCAGCAGCTTCGACAGCAGAGTTAATACGCAGTATTTT
CASSFDSRVNTQYF
>.|TRBV25-1|.|TRBJ1-2
TGTGCCAGCAGTGGATGGAGCCTAGATGGAGCCAACTATGGCTACACCTTC
CASSGWSLDGANYGYTF
>once|TRBV4-1|TRBD1|TRBJ2-7
TGCGCCAGCAGCCGAGAGGGGACAGGGGACTACGAGCAGTACTTC
CASSREGTGDYEQYF
>.|TRBV5-6|TRBD2|TRBJ2-3
TGTGCCAGCAGCTCTAGCGGGGGGGCTCCAGATACGCAGTATTTT
CASSSSGGAPDTQYF
>.|TRBV5-4|.|TRBJ1-2
TGTGCCAGCAGCTTGCTTCAGGGTGAAGGCTACACCTTC
CASSLLQGEGYTF
>.|TRBV13|.|TRBJ2-7
TGTGCCAGCAGCCTTAATCCCTACGAGCAGTACTTC
CASSLNPYEQYF
>.|TRBV5-1|TRBD2|TRBJ2-5
TGCGCCAGCAGCCTGACTAAGACTAGCGGGGGGCAAGAGACCCAGTACTTC
CASSLTKTSGGQETQYF
>few|TRBV11-3|.|TRBJ2-5
TGTGCCAGCAGCTCCGGGCTGGGGGGGCGAGAGACCCAGTACTTC
CASSSGLGGRETQYF
>.|TRBV7-2|TRBD2|TRBJ2-4
TGTGCCAGCAGCTTAGCAGGGGGGGGACTAGCGGGGAACATTCAGTACTTC
CASSLAGGGLAGNIQYF
>once|TRBV9|.|TRBJ1-1
TGTGCCAGCAGCGTAGATGCGGGGTTTAACACTGAAGCTTTCTTT
CASSVDAGFNTEAFF
>.|TRBV4-1|.|TRBJ1-1
TGCGCCAGCAGCCAGGGCAGAGAGACAGCGAACACTGAAGCTTTCTTT
CASSQGRETANTEAFF
>few|TRBV4-2|.|TRBJ1-1
TGTGCCAGCAGCCAAAGGGATGGATCCGCAGACAACAGGCTAAAGAACACTGAAGCTTTCTTT
CASSQRDGSADNRLKNTEAFF
>.|TRBV7-2|.|TRBJ2-7
TGTGCCAGCAGCTTAGCCCCCAGGGGCGAGCAGTACTTC
CASSLAPRGEQYF
>few|TRBV29-1|.|TRBJ1-1
TGCAGCGTTGAAGGACAGACTGAAGCTTTCTTT
CSVEGQTEAFF
>.|TRBV6-6|.|TRBJ1-6
TGTGCCAGCAGTACCTTTTCAGGGGCTGGTTCACCCCTCCACTTT
CASSTFSGAGSPLHF
>few|TRBV7-8|.|TRBJ2-5
TGTGCCAGCAGCTCTAGCGAGAGGCAAGAGACCCAGTACTTC
CASSSSERQETQYF
>.|TRBV11-3|.|TRBJ2-7
TGTGCCAGCAGCTCGCCCGACAGAGTCTCCTACGAGCAGTACTTC
CASSSPDRVSYEQYF
>.|TRBV19|TRBD2|TRBJ2-5
TGTGCCAGTAGTTTAGCGGGGGGGCCTAGAGAGACCCAGTACTTC
CASSLAGGPRETQYF
>.|TRBV10-3|TRBD2|TRBJ2-5
TGTGCCATCAGTACCACGGGAGGGGGGGTGTATGAGACCCAGTACTTC
CAISTTGGGVYETQYF
>.|TRBV11-3|TRBD1|TRBJ2-7
TGTGCCAGCAGCGCCCGGGACAGGGAAAGCTCCTACGAGCAGTACTTC
CASSARDRESSYEQYF
>.|TRBV7-9|TRBD1|TRBJ1-1
TGTGCCAGCAGTCGACAATACCCGGGACAGAAGATAATGAACACTGAAGCTTTCTTT
CASSRQYPGQKIMNTEAFF
>.|TRBV7-2|.|TRBJ2-5
TGTGCCAGCAGCTTAAGTTGGGCAGCACAAGAGACCCAGTACTTC
CASSLSWAAQETQYF
>.|TRBV27|TRBD1|TRBJ1-1
TGTGCCAGCAGTTTCTCAGGGGGCTGGAAGAACACTGAAGCTTTCTTT
CASSFSGGWKNTEAFF
>.|TRBV4-3|TRBD1|TRBJ2-1
TGCGCCAGCAGCCATACCCCGGGACAGGGGGGCAATGAGCAGTTCTTC
CASSHTPGQGGNEQFF